These T cell receptor beta chains were read from a single sample in a study. TCRdb called the multiplex PCR reads again in MiXCR, with one record for every CDR3 protein. The table records 950 to 1,200 distinct CDR3 sequences, approximately 2.5% of them present only once. The sample was Tregs sorted from blood. All receptors come from a female donor with breast cancer. Each CDR3 is given with its conserved first and last residue. The D gene is left open where the match is weak. Only part of the rows carry a size: once, few, many, or a class if the clone is expanded.

clone_size	v_call	j_call	d_call	cdr3_nt	cdr3_aa
medium-sized	TRBV12-3/TRBV12-4	TRBJ1-2	TRBD1	TGTGCCGGTCGACAGGGAGTCGGCTATGGCTACACCTTC	CAGRQGVGYGYTF
large	TRBV12-3/TRBV12-4	TRBJ1-2	.	TGTGCCAGCAGCCTCTCCGGCAGGGGTCGCAACAGCTATGGCTACACCTTC	CASSLSGRGRNSYGYTF
medium-sized	TRBV12-3/TRBV12-4	TRBJ1-2	.	TGTGCCAGCAGTTTATCGTCAGGTCCCTATGGCTACACCTTC	CASSLSSGPYGYTF
medium-sized	TRBV12-3/TRBV12-4	TRBJ1-2	TRBD1	TGTGCCAGCGCCGAAACAGGGGAATATGGCTACACCTTC	CASAETGEYGYTF
medium-sized	TRBV12-3/TRBV12-4	TRBJ1-2	.	TGTGCCAGCAACCCCGGGGCAGGACCCGCTAACTATGGCTACACCTTC	CASNPGAGPANYGYTF
medium-sized	TRBV12-3/TRBV12-4	TRBJ1-2	.	TGTGCCAGCAGTTTAAAAGGAAACTATGGCTACACCTTC	CASSLKGNYGYTF
medium-sized	TRBV12-3/TRBV12-4	TRBJ1-2	.	TGTGCCAGCAGTTTCCGCCAGGCCGGCTACACCTTC	CASSFRQAGYTF
medium-sized	TRBV12-3/TRBV12-4	TRBJ1-2	.	TGTGCCAGCAGTTTTCAGGCCCGTGGCTATGGCTACACCTTC	CASSFQARGYGYTF
large	TRBV12-3/TRBV12-4	TRBJ1-2	.	TGTGCCAGCAGTCACTCAGACTATGGCTACACCTTC	CASSHSDYGYTF
medium-sized	TRBV12-3/TRBV12-4	TRBJ1-2	TRBD1	TGTGCCAGCAGACTGACAGGGACCTATGGCTACACCTTC	CASRLTGTYGYTF
many	TRBV12-3/TRBV12-4	TRBJ1-2	.	TGTGCCAGCAGAGGAGGGACGGCGGGACTTGGCTACACCTTC	CASRGGTAGLGYTF
medium-sized	TRBV12-3/TRBV12-4	TRBJ1-2	TRBD1	TGTGCCAGCAGCCAACGACAGGGAGGGGAATATAACGGCTACACCTTC	CASSQRQGGEYNGYTF
medium-sized	TRBV12-3/TRBV12-4	TRBJ1-2	.	TGTGCCAGCGGACTGCCTGGAGGCGGCTACACCTTC	CASGLPGGGYTF
medium-sized	TRBV12-3/TRBV12-4	TRBJ1-2	TRBD1	TGTGCCAGCAGTAGGGGACAGGGCAGTGGCTACACCTTC	CASSRGQGSGYTF
medium-sized	TRBV12-3/TRBV12-4	TRBJ1-2	.	TGTGCCAGCAGTTTAAGAGGGGACGGAAACTATGGCTACACCTTC	CASSLRGDGNYGYTF
many	TRBV12-3/TRBV12-4	TRBJ1-2	.	TGTGCCAGCAGTTCATCAGGGAGGAGTAGCTATGGCTACACCTTC	CASSSSGRSSYGYTF
medium-sized	TRBV12-3/TRBV12-4	TRBJ1-2	.	TGTGCCAGCAGTTCCAGCCCAGGGGATGGCTACACCTTC	CASSSSPGDGYTF
medium-sized	TRBV12-3/TRBV12-4	TRBJ1-2	.	TGTGCCAGCAGCCGATCCACAGGGTCGGGCGGCTACACCTTC	CASSRSTGSGGYTF
large	TRBV12-3/TRBV12-4	TRBJ1-2	TRBD1	TGTGCCAGCAGTTTAACAGGGGTAACTGGCTACACCTTC	CASSLTGVTGYTF
medium-sized	TRBV12-3/TRBV12-4	TRBJ1-2	.	TGTGCCAGCAGTCAAATGGTAGAGGGAGGAGGCTACACCTTC	CASSQMVEGGGYTF
medium-sized	TRBV12-3/TRBV12-4	TRBJ1-2	.	TGTGCCAGCAGTTTAGAGGGCAGGAGCTCCTCTAACTATGGCTACACCTTC	CASSLEGRSSSNYGYTF
large	TRBV12-3/TRBV12-4	TRBJ1-2	.	TGTGCCAGCAGTATCCGGCGGAGTCTGATCGGCTACACCTTC	CASSIRRSLIGYTF
medium-sized	TRBV12-3/TRBV12-4	TRBJ1-2	.	TGTGCCAGCAGTGGCCCGCCACTCGACTATGGCTACACCTTC	CASSGPPLDYGYTF
medium-sized	TRBV12-3/TRBV12-4	TRBJ1-2	.	TGTGCCAGCAGTCCCCGAGGGGAGGGTGGGGTAAAGAGCTACACCTTC	CASSPRGEGGVKSYTF
few	TRBV12-3/TRBV12-4	TRBJ1-2	.	TGTGCCAGCAGCTCTACGGGCGCGGCGGAGGGCTACACCTTC	CASSSTGAAEGYTF
medium-sized	TRBV12-3/TRBV12-4	TRBJ1-2	.	TGTGCCAGCAGCATAACAGCCGCTGCCTATGGCTACACCTTC	CASSITAAAYGYTF
.	TRBV12-3/TRBV12-4	TRBJ1-2	.	TGTGCCAGCAGTTTAGGGTCCTATACCCGGGATGGCTACACCTTC	CASSLGSYTRDGYTF
medium-sized	TRBV12-3/TRBV12-4	TRBJ1-2	.	TGTGCCAGCAGAACCTGGCAGGACTCCCATGGCTACACCTTC	CASRTWQDSHGYTF
large	TRBV12-3/TRBV12-4	TRBJ1-2	TRBD1	TGTGCCAGCAGCCCAGATGGGACAGCCTTCTATGGCTACACCTTC	CASSPDGTAFYGYTF
medium-sized	TRBV12-3/TRBV12-4	TRBJ1-2	.	TGTGCCAGCAGTCCACCCCGTGGCCCCAACTATGGCTACACCTTC	CASSPPRGPNYGYTF